This is a list of T cell receptor beta chains from one sample in a study of HIV-infected patients and healthy controls. Using its own MiXCR run on the 5' RACE reads, TCRdb lists one record per CDR3 protein. The table lists about 8,600 distinct CDR3 sequences, 8.5% to 9% of them singletons. The sample in question was blood, obtained during antiretroviral therapy. These receptors all stem from an adult with HIV infection. The CDR3 runs from the conserved cysteine through the conserved F or W. A D gene is named only where the DNA matches it firmly. Clone size, where shown, is once, few, many, or a class for clones that have expanded.

TRBJ1-2,-,medium-sized,TRBV10-2,TGCGCCAGCAGTGAGTCTTTAGTGGACTATGGCTACACCTTC,CASSESLVDYGYTF
TRBJ1-1,-,-,TRBV14,TGTGCCAGCAGCCGGCAAGAGAACACTGAAGCTTTCTTT,CASSRQENTEAFF
TRBJ2-7,TRBD2,-,TRBV3-1,TGTGCCAGCAGTGAGAGCGGCGGGAGGACCTACGAGCAGTACTTC,CASSESGGRTYEQYF
TRBJ1-4,-,few,TRBV5-5,TGTGCCAGCGGCCTGGAGCACGGAGGAGGCGAAAAACTGTTTTTT,CASGLEHGGGEKLFF
TRBJ1-1,-,many,TRBV13,TGTGCCAGCAGCTTAGGCAGGAGAGGGGTTACTGAAGCTTTCTTT,CASSLGRRGVTEAFF
TRBJ2-7,-,many,TRBV29-1,TGCAGCGTTGTTACCAGCTACGAGCAGTACTTC,CSVVTSYEQYF
TRBJ2-1,TRBD2,many,TRBV29-1,TGCAGCGTTCCGGCGGGAGCCTCCTACAATGAGCAGTTCTTC,CSVPAGASYNEQFF
TRBJ2-7,-,medium-sized,TRBV27,TGTGCCAGCAGTCCCGGACGGGGTTTCGAGCAGTACTTC,CASSPGRGFEQYF
TRBJ2-3,-,few,TRBV5-1,TGCGCCAGCAGCTTGTGGGGGATCGCAGATACGCAGTATTTT,CASSLWGIADTQYF
TRBJ2-1,-,many,TRBV5-1,TGCGCCAGCAGCTTGTTGGCGACAAACAATGAGCAGTTCTTC,CASSLLATNNEQFF
TRBJ1-5,-,few,TRBV4-1,TGCGCCAGCAGCCGGGGGCTGTCGCAGCCCCAGCATTTT,CASSRGLSQPQHF
TRBJ2-1,-,medium-sized,TRBV13,TGTGCCAGCAGCCCGGGGGACAATGAGCAGTTCTTC,CASSPGDNEQFF
TRBJ2-1,-,medium-sized,TRBV27,TGTGCCAGCAGTCGGACGGCAAGCTCCTACAATGAGCAGTTCTTC,CASSRTASSYNEQFF
TRBJ2-5,-,many,TRBV12-3/TRBV12-4,TGTGCCAGCGGTCTCGGAGAGACCCAGTACTTC,CASGLGETQYF
TRBJ2-7,TRBD1,many,TRBV10-3,TGTGCCATCAGTGAGCAGGGGGCGGACGAGCAGTACTTC,CAISEQGADEQYF
TRBJ1-5,TRBD1,many,TRBV7-2,TGTGCCAGCAGCTTCCCAGGGGGCAAACAGCCCCAGCATTTT,CASSFPGGKQPQHF
TRBJ2-4,-,medium-sized,TRBV29-1,TGCAGCGTTGAAAATAGGACATTGTACGTCAAAAACATTCAGTACTTC,CSVENRTLYVKNIQYF
TRBJ1-5,-,many,TRBV27,TGTGCCAGCAGTATCGGAAAATATCAGCCCCAGCATTTT,CASSIGKYQPQHF